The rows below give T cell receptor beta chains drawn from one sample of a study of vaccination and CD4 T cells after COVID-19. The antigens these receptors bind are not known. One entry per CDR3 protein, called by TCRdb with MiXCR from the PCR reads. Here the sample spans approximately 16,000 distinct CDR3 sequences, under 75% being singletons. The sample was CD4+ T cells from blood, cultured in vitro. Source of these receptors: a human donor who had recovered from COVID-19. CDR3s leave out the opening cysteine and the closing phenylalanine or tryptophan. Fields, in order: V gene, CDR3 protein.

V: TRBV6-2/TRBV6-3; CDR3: ASSYPRETQY
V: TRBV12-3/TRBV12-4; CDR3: ASSFQGSNQPQH
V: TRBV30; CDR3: AWTMVQETQY
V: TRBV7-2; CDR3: ASSQSSGRASEQY
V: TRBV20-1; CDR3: SATGGAGVFMWSYEQY
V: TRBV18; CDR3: ASSLRQGTTEAF
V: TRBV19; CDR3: ASSIVPRGLETQY
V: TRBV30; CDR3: AWSVGVGANQPQH
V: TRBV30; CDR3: AWSVWDSPNTEAF
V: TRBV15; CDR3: ATSTVTETLYYEQY
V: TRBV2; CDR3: ASTPKGWGTTEAF
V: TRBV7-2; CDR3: ASSQISGTTYNEQF
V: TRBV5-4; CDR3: ASSSPAGPDTQY
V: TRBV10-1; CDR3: ASRYRAHGTDTQY
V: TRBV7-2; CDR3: ASSLGSGADTQY
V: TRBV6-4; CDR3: ASSQFGGYGYT
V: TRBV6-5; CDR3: ASSYSPTSGIYNEQF
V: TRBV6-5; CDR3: ASSYSLRTGYEQY
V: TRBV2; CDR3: ASSEAPRTINSPLH
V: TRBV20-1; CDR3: SASWGTMSTDTQY
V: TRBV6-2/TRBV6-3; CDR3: ASSSLAGYLNEQF
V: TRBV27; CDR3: ASSIRPGQGKGTQY
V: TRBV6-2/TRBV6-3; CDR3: ASSMGTMGMNTEAF
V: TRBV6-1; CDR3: ASSEAGMDQPQH
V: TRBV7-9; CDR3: ASSPGQGAQPQH
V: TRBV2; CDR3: ASIRLTSGGGEQY
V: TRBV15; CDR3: ATSRDVTSGGARETQY
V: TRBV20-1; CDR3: SAIPSDDKSSYNEQF
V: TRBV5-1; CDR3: ASSLVGQVYEQY
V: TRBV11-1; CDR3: ASSYGTDYNEQF
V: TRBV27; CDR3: ASTSGRRGSYNEQF
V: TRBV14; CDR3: ASSQDRGGTEQY
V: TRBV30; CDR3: AWALPGGSYGYT
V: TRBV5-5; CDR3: ASSLYTDNEKLF
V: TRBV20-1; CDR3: SARGPTGIGTQY
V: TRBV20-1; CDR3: SARDPRLTYNEQF
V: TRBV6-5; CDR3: ASSYSYLNTEAF
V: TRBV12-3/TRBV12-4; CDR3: ASSVKYEQY
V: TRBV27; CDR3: ASSLGAETGGVGTDTQY
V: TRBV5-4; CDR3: ASSRGVDTQY
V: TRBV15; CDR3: ATSRDTRSTYH
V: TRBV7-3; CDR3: ASSAVGTSYEQY
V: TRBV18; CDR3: ASSPATSAKAYEQY
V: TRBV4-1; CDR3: ASSQDPYQPQH
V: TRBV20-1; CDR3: SASPWGDLGTDTQY